This entry is about one T cell receptor (beta chain). Its antigen is as yet unknown. Whole blood, unsorted for T cells, was the source of total RNA. The data belong to a study of monozygotic twins with inflammatory bowel disease. Study-wide results and limits: The data offered no way to tell different T cell subtypes apart. Healthy twins showed more clonotype sharing with others than IBD patients, especially patients with disease activity.

Germline CDR1 reads SQVTM; CDR2 reads ANQGSEA. The CDR3 contains 14 residues. Nested PCRs (roughly 16 and 10 cycles, two total) were applied to TCRalpha and TCRbeta cDNA. TCRdb reprocessed the 5' RACE reads and stores each CDR3 protein as one record, lacking DNA. The sample features 200,000 to 250,000 distinct CDR3 sequences, with roughly 1.5% in its top ten. The sample taken for sequencing was blood. The chain employs TRBV29-1 and TRBJ1-1; no DNA is available, so the TRBD1 call from TCRdb remains unchecked. This clonotype originated in a human donor with ulcerative colitis or Crohn's disease, or a healthy co-twin of an affected twin (not recorded which). The chain's CDR3 is CSVAGQGGYTEAFF.